This TCR beta chain was identified in a study of vaccination effects on CD4 cells after COVID-19. Whole-study findings and limits: Only 1 of 255 vaccine-induced clones from healthy vaccinees cross-reacted with common cold coronaviruses.

This clone has only one observation. Its antigen is not identified. The V gene end was trimmed by 4 bases and the J gene end by 3 bases; junction bases not matched to a gene: 4. Per the germline V gene, CDR1 is SEHNR and CDR2 is FQNEAQ (reference sequence). The CDR3 length is 15 residues. Antigen-specific CD4+ T cells were expanded with viral peptide pools in the ViraFEST assay before sequencing. Following culture for roughly 10 days, CD4+ T cells were isolated. Either the mRNA-1273 or the BNT162b2 vaccine was given to participants as two doses. Method: immunoSEQ multiplex PCR; TCRdb's copy keeps in-frame clones and lacks some. The data contain approximately 13,000 clones, about two thirds of them singletons.

Source: CD4+ T cells from PBMCs cultured with SARS-CoV-2 spike peptides, taken after COVID-19 vaccination. The V call is TRBV7-9, the J call TRBJ2-2; 8 bases line up with TRBD1. The sequence was collected from a human donor who received a COVID-19 vaccine. CDR3 region: CASSSGQVDTGELFF. CDR3 DNA sequence: TGTGCCAGCAGCTCGGGACAGGTGGACACCGGGGAGCTGTTTTTT.